A selection of T cell receptor beta chains follows, all from one sample in a study of patients and donors after allogeneic stem cell transplantation. TCRdb re-derived calls from the RT-PCR reads in MiXCR, one entry per CDR3 protein. Of about 960,000 distinct CDR3 sequences listed, under 20% are singletons. Sequenced sample: blood, either unsorted or a sorted T cell fraction (not recorded which). Receptors originate from a human donor who was either an allogeneic HSCT recipient or a stem cell or donor lymphocyte infusion donor (not recorded which). It is not recorded whose cells these are; they may come from a transplant donor. Both conserved end residues are part of each CDR3. Fields, in order: CDR3 protein, CDR3 DNA, D gene, clone size, J gene, V gene. A D gene is named only where the DNA matches it firmly. The size field is filled for only some rows; it gives once, few, many or a size class.

cdr3_aa: CASSLGGRDRDYGYTF; cdr3_nt: TGCGCCAGCAGCTTGGGCGGCCGGGACAGGGACTATGGCTACACCTTC; d_call: TRBD1; clone_size: NA; j_call: TRBJ1-2; v_call: TRBV5-1
cdr3_aa: CASSSSSGGPSNEQFF; cdr3_nt: TGCGCCAGCAGCTCATCTAGCGGGGGCCCTTCAAATGAGCAGTTCTTC; d_call: TRBD2; clone_size: NA; j_call: TRBJ2-1; v_call: TRBV5-1
cdr3_aa: CASSITSRQETQYF; cdr3_nt: TGTGCCAGTAGTATAACATCACGCCAAGAGACCCAGTACTTC; d_call: NA; clone_size: NA; j_call: TRBJ2-5; v_call: TRBV19
cdr3_aa: CASFERQVLAYEQYF; cdr3_nt: TGTGCCAGCTTTGAACGACAGGTACTTGCCTACGAGCAGTACTTC; d_call: NA; clone_size: NA; j_call: TRBJ2-7; v_call: TRBV27
cdr3_aa: CSAREARGAPIEQYF; cdr3_nt: TGCAGTGCTAGAGAAGCGAGGGGGGCCCCCATCGAGCAGTACTTC; d_call: NA; clone_size: few; j_call: TRBJ2-7; v_call: TRBV20-1
cdr3_aa: CASGLEMKKELYGYTF; cdr3_nt: TGTGCTAGTGGTTTGGAGATGAAAAAGGAGCTCTATGGCTACACCTTC; d_call: NA; clone_size: once; j_call: TRBJ1-2; v_call: TRBV12-5
cdr3_aa: CASSQDPVRDREVFF; cdr3_nt: TGTGCCAGCAGCCAAGATCCCGTCCGGGACAGGGAGGTGTTCTTC; d_call: TRBD1; clone_size: many; j_call: TRBJ2-1; v_call: TRBV4-2
cdr3_aa: CASSYGRASGQETQYF; cdr3_nt: TGTGCCAGCAGTTACGGACGGGCTAGCGGACAAGAGACCCAGTACTTC; d_call: TRBD2; clone_size: few; j_call: TRBJ2-5; v_call: TRBV6-5
cdr3_aa: CASSRAGGGGKNIQYF; cdr3_nt: TGTGCCAGCAGCAGGGCGGGCGGTGGGGGCAAAAACATTCAGTACTTC; d_call: NA; clone_size: few; j_call: TRBJ2-4; v_call: TRBV7-6
cdr3_aa: CASSPRPYPEAFF; cdr3_nt: TGTGCCAGCAGTCCGCGACCTTATCCTGAAGCTTTCTTT; d_call: NA; clone_size: once; j_call: TRBJ1-1; v_call: TRBV12-3/TRBV12-4
cdr3_aa: CASSPDPTYNEQFF; cdr3_nt: TGTGCCAGCAGCCCGGACCCGACCTACAATGAGCAGTTCTTC; d_call: NA; clone_size: NA; j_call: TRBJ2-1; v_call: TRBV3-1
cdr3_aa: CASSLVGNLNTGELFF; cdr3_nt: TGCGCCAGCAGCTTGGTCGGCAATTTGAACACCGGGGAGCTGTTTTTT; d_call: NA; clone_size: few; j_call: TRBJ2-2; v_call: TRBV5-1
cdr3_aa: CASSHRDLARGSPLHF; cdr3_nt: TGTGCCAGCAGTCACCGGGACCTAGCCCGAGGATCACCCCTCCACTTT; d_call: NA; clone_size: few; j_call: TRBJ1-6; v_call: TRBV6-1
cdr3_aa: CASSLGRGLAEAFF; cdr3_nt: TGTGCCAGCAGCTTAGGCAGGGGGTTGGCTGAAGCTTTCTTT; d_call: TRBD1; clone_size: few; j_call: TRBJ1-1; v_call: TRBV7-2
cdr3_aa: CASSLERGYDPGELFF; cdr3_nt: TGCGCCAGCAGCTTGGAGCGGGGTTATGACCCCGGGGAGCTGTTTTTT; d_call: TRBD2; clone_size: few; j_call: TRBJ2-2; v_call: TRBV5-1
cdr3_aa: CASSRLRLRAEAFF; cdr3_nt: TGTGCCAGCAGCAGGTTGAGGCTACGGGCCGAAGCTTTCTTT; d_call: NA; clone_size: NA; j_call: TRBJ1-1; v_call: TRBV6-2/TRBV6-3
cdr3_aa: CASSPSGARRDTQYF; cdr3_nt: TGTGCCAGCAGTCCGAGCGGGGCGAGGAGGGATACGCAGTATTTT; d_call: TRBD2; clone_size: NA; j_call: TRBJ2-3; v_call: TRBV6-2/TRBV6-3
cdr3_aa: CASSLDPRGTYEQYF; cdr3_nt: TGTGCCAGCAGCTTAGACCCGCGGGGGACCTACGAGCAGTACTTC; d_call: TRBD2; clone_size: few; j_call: TRBJ2-7; v_call: TRBV7-2
cdr3_aa: CASSVLRETTDTQYF; cdr3_nt: TGCGCCAGCAGCGTCCTCCGGGAAACCACAGATACGCAGTATTTT; d_call: NA; clone_size: few; j_call: TRBJ2-3; v_call: TRBV5-1
cdr3_aa: CASSLGIPADSPLHF; cdr3_nt: TGCGCCAGCAGCTTGGGTATCCCAGCGGATTCACCCCTCCACTTT; d_call: NA; clone_size: NA; j_call: TRBJ1-6; v_call: TRBV5-1
cdr3_aa: CASSQDFGLGGPQETQYF; cdr3_nt: TGTGCCAGCAGCCAAGATTTTGGGCTGGGAGGGCCACAAGAGACCCAGTACTTC; d_call: TRBD2; clone_size: NA; j_call: TRBJ2-5; v_call: TRBV14
cdr3_aa: CASSPYEGGAQDTQYF; cdr3_nt: TGTGCCAGCAGCCCTTACGAGGGGGGGGCCCAAGATACGCAGTATTTT; d_call: NA; clone_size: few; j_call: TRBJ2-3; v_call: TRBV12-3/TRBV12-4
cdr3_aa: CASSLRQDANSPLHF; cdr3_nt: TGTGCCAGCAGCTTGAGACAGGACGCAAATTCACCCCTCCACTTT; d_call: NA; clone_size: NA; j_call: TRBJ1-6; v_call: TRBV5-5
cdr3_aa: CSVRQGRFETQYF; cdr3_nt: TGCAGCGTCCGACAGGGGCGGTTTGAGACCCAGTACTTC; d_call: TRBD1; clone_size: NA; j_call: TRBJ2-5; v_call: TRBV29-1
cdr3_aa: CASSLGQRNNEQFF; cdr3_nt: TGCGCCAGCAGCCTGGGACAGCGAAACAATGAGCAGTTCTTC; d_call: TRBD1; clone_size: many; j_call: TRBJ2-1; v_call: TRBV4-3
cdr3_aa: CASSANFGTPENEQFF; cdr3_nt: TGTGCCAGCAGCGCAAACTTCGGGACTCCGGAGAATGAGCAGTTCTTC; d_call: NA; clone_size: few; j_call: TRBJ2-1; v_call: TRBV9
cdr3_aa: CASSSPGTGGLEQFF; cdr3_nt: TGCGCCAGCAGCTCCCCCGGGACAGGGGGCCTTGAGCAGTTCTTC; d_call: TRBD1; clone_size: NA; j_call: TRBJ2-1; v_call: TRBV5-1
cdr3_aa: CASSSPTTSGKDEQYF; cdr3_nt: TGTGCCAGCAGCTCGCCCACGACTAGCGGGAAGGACGAGCAGTACTTC; d_call: TRBD2; clone_size: few; j_call: TRBJ2-7; v_call: TRBV7-9
cdr3_aa: CASSTPGGVSDTQYF; cdr3_nt: TGTGCCAGCAGTACACCCGGGGGAGTATCCGATACGCAGTATTTT; d_call: NA; clone_size: few; j_call: TRBJ2-3; v_call: TRBV2
cdr3_aa: CASSLGTLGEPQHF; cdr3_nt: TGCGCCAGCAGCTTAGGGACTTTGGGGGAGCCCCAGCATTTT; d_call: NA; clone_size: few; j_call: TRBJ1-5; v_call: TRBV5-1
cdr3_aa: CASSDSGGGTTGELFF; cdr3_nt: TGTGCCAGCAGTGACTCAGGCGGGGGGACCACCGGGGAGCTGTTTTTT; d_call: TRBD2; clone_size: NA; j_call: TRBJ2-2; v_call: TRBV6-4
cdr3_aa: CASSYSPWDEQYF; cdr3_nt: TGTGCCAGCAGTTACTCACCCTGGGACGAGCAGTACTTC; d_call: NA; clone_size: few; j_call: TRBJ2-7; v_call: TRBV6-5
cdr3_aa: CSAARSGLGLNEQFF; cdr3_nt: TGCAGTGCCGCCCGGTCGGGATTGGGGTTAAATGAGCAGTTCTTC; d_call: NA; clone_size: few; j_call: TRBJ2-1; v_call: TRBV20-1
cdr3_aa: CAGGIMNTEAFF; cdr3_nt: TGTGCCGGCGGGATCATGAACACTGAAGCTTTCTTT; d_call: NA; clone_size: few; j_call: TRBJ1-1; v_call: TRBV6-6
cdr3_aa: CASSYSGKTYEQYF; cdr3_nt: TGTGCCAGCAGTTACTCGGGCAAGACCTACGAGCAGTACTTC; d_call: NA; clone_size: few; j_call: TRBJ2-7; v_call: TRBV6-5
cdr3_aa: CASSYSGTHQPQHF; cdr3_nt: TGTGCCAGCAGTTACTCGGGGACCCATCAGCCCCAGCATTTT; d_call: NA; clone_size: few; j_call: TRBJ1-5; v_call: TRBV6-5
cdr3_aa: CASSNDTPWPQHF; cdr3_nt: TGTGCCAGCAGTAACGACACTCCGTGGCCCCAGCATTTT; d_call: NA; clone_size: many; j_call: TRBJ1-5; v_call: TRBV12-3/TRBV12-4
cdr3_aa: CAIRGDRGMNTEAFF; cdr3_nt: TGTGCCATCAGGGGGGACAGGGGAATGAACACTGAAGCTTTCTTT; d_call: TRBD1; clone_size: many; j_call: TRBJ1-1; v_call: TRBV10-3
cdr3_aa: CASSPPPIWEQFF; cdr3_nt: TGTGCCAGCAGCCCCCCCCCGATCTGGGAGCAGTTCTTC; d_call: NA; clone_size: NA; j_call: TRBJ2-1; v_call: TRBV6-2/TRBV6-3
cdr3_aa: CASSFAGGEKLFF; cdr3_nt: TGCGCCAGCAGCTTTGCGGGAGGCGAAAAACTGTTTTTT; d_call: NA; clone_size: few; j_call: TRBJ1-4; v_call: TRBV5-1
cdr3_aa: CATRARTPSGELFF; cdr3_nt: TGTGCCACCAGGGCACGCACACCGTCCGGGGAGCTGTTTTTT; d_call: NA; clone_size: few; j_call: TRBJ2-2; v_call: TRBV24-1
cdr3_aa: CASSPGMTGGQPQHF; cdr3_nt: TGTGCCAGCTCACCTGGTATGACAGGGGGACAGCCCCAGCATTTT; d_call: TRBD1; clone_size: NA; j_call: TRBJ1-5; v_call: TRBV18
cdr3_aa: CSARDWRGGGDNEQFF; cdr3_nt: TGCAGTGCTAGAGACTGGCGGGGGGGCGGCGACAATGAGCAGTTCTTC; d_call: TRBD2; clone_size: few; j_call: TRBJ2-1; v_call: TRBV20-1
cdr3_aa: CASSPSGTNTIYF; cdr3_nt: TGTGCCAGCTCACCTTCAGGGACTAACACCATATATTTT; d_call: NA; clone_size: NA; j_call: TRBJ1-3; v_call: TRBV18
cdr3_aa: CASSLGRDWKYNEQFF; cdr3_nt: TGTGCCAGCAGCTTAGGCCGGGACTGGAAATACAATGAGCAGTTCTTC; d_call: NA; clone_size: NA; j_call: TRBJ2-1; v_call: TRBV11-2
cdr3_aa: CATSDYKAESYNEQFF; cdr3_nt: TGTGCCACCAGTGACTATAAGGCGGAGTCCTACAATGAGCAGTTCTTC; d_call: NA; clone_size: many; j_call: TRBJ2-1; v_call: TRBV24-1
cdr3_aa: CASSRTTRNSGNTIYF; cdr3_nt: TGTGCCAGCAGCCGCACCACGCGAAACTCTGGAAACACCATATATTTT; d_call: NA; clone_size: few; j_call: TRBJ1-3; v_call: TRBV5-5
cdr3_aa: CASGWGAGNTGELFF; cdr3_nt: TGTGCCAGCGGATGGGGAGCAGGGAACACCGGGGAGCTGTTTTTT; d_call: NA; clone_size: few; j_call: TRBJ2-2; v_call: TRBV5-6